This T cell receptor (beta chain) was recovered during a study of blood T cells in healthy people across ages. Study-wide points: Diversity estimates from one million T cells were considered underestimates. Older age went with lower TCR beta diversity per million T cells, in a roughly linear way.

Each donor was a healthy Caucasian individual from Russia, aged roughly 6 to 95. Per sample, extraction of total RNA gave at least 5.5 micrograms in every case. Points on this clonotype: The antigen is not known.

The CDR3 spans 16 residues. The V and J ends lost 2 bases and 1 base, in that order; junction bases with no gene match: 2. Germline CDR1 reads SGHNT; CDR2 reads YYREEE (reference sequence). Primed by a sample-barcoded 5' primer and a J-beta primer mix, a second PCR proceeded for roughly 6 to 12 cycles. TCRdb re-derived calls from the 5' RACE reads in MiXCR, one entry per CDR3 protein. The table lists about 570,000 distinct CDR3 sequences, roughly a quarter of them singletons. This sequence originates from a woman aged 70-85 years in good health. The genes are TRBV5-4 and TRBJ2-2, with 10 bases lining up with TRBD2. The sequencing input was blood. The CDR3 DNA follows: TGTGCCAGCAGCTTAGCGGGGGGGCTGAACACCGGGGAGCTGTTTTTT. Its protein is CASSLAGGLNTGELFF. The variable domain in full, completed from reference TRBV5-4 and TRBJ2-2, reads ETGVTQSPTHLIKTRGQQVTLRCSSQSGHNTVSWYQQALGQGPQFIFQYYREEENGRGNFPPRFSGLQFPNYSSELNVNALELDDSALYLCASSLAGGLNTGELFFGEGSRLTVL.